The clone carrying this TCR beta chain has just a few counts. The antigen is undetermined. The germline V gene encodes CDR1 PRHDT and CDR2 FYEKMQ (reference sequence). This CDR3 has 16 residues. With V trimmed by 5 bases and J by 5 bases, 10 bases remained unmatched. This table comes from immunoSEQ multiplex PCR, and its TCRdb copy is limited to in-frame clones, with some not included. The table records about 94,000 clones, about 85% of them present only once. The data were obtained in a study of T cell responses to AZD1222 COVID-19 vaccine. Overall study findings and caveats: Across the whole spike, CD4 TCRs peaked at regions 160-218 and 743-854. Regions left unmutated in variants are reportedly the target of nearly half of spike-specific TCRs.

The material was peripheral blood, obtained 28 days after the second AZD1222 dose. The chain employs TRBV13 and TRBJ2-7, with 12 bases fitting TRBD1. The sequence came from an adult who received the AZD1222 COVID-19 vaccine. CDR3 sequence (DNA): TGTGCCAGCAGCGGAGGGTTGCGGGACAGGGGGCACGAGCAGTACTTC. It codes for CASSGGLRDRGHEQYF.